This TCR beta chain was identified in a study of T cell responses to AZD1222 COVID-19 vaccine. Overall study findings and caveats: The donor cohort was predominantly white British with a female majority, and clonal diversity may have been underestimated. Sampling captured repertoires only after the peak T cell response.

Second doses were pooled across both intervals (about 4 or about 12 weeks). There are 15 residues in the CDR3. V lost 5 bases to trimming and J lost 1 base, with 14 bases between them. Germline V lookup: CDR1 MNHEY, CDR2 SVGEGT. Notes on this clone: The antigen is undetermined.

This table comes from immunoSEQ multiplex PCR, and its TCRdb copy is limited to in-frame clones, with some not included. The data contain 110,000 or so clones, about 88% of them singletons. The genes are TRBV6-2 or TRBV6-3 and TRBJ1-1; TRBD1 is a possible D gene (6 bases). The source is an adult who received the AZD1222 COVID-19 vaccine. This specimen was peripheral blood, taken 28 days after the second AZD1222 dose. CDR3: CASSSLRGWNTEAFF. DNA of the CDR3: TGTGCCAGCAGTAGTCTCAGGGGCTGGAACACTGAAGCTTTCTTT.